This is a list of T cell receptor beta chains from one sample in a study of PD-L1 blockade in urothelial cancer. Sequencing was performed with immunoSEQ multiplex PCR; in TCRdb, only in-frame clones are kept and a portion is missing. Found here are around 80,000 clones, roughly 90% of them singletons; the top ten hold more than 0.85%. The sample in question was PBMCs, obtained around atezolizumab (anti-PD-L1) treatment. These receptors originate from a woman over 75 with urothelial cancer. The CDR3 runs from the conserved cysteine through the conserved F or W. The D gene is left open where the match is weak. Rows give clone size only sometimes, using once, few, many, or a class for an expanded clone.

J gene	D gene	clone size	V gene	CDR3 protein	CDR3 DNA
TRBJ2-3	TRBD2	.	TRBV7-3	CASSNGLAGVGDTQYF	TGTGCCAGCAGCAACGGACTAGCGGGAGTTGGGGATACGCAGTATTTT
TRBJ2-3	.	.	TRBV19	CASRGELNTQYF	TGTGCCAGCCGGGGTGAATTGAATACGCAGTATTTT
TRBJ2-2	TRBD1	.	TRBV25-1	CASSPRSGTGGTGELFF	TGTGCCAGCAGCCCCCGTTCGGGGACAGGGGGCACCGGGGAGCTGTTTTTT
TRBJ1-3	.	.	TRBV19	CASDDSALRNTIYF	TGTGCCAGTGACGACAGCGCCTTGAGAAACACCATATATTTT
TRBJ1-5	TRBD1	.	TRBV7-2	CASSLDRGSQPQHF	TGTGCCAGCAGCTTAGACAGGGGTTCCCAGCCCCAGCATTTT
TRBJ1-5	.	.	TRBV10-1	CASSDPGQPQHF	TGCGCCAGCAGTGACCCGGGGCAGCCCCAGCATTTT
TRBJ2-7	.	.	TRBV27	CASSPSEIGYEQYF	TGTGCCAGCAGTCCTTCCGAGATTGGCTACGAGCAGTACTTC
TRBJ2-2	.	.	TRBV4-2	CASSRPQGGELFF	TGTGCCAGCAGCCGACCGCAGGGCGGGGAGCTGTTTTTT
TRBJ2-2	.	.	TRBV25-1	CASSVNQANTGELFF	TGTGCCAGCAGTGTTAACCAGGCGAACACCGGGGAGCTGTTTTTT
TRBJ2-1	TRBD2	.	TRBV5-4	CASSLPGLAGLNEQFF	TGTGCCAGCAGCCTACCCGGACTAGCGGGGCTCAATGAGCAGTTCTTC
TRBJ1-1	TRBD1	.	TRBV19	CASSVLTGAGPEAFF	TGTGCCAGTAGTGTCCTGACAGGGGCCGGGCCTGAAGCTTTCTTT
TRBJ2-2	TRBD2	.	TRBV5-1	CASSLPIAGSTGELFF	TGCGCCAGCAGCTTACCCATAGCGGGAAGCACCGGGGAGCTGTTTTTT
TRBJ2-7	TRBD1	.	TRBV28	CASTSLGTGDSYEQYF	TGTGCCAGCACCTCCTTAGGGACAGGCGACTCCTACGAGCAGTACTTC
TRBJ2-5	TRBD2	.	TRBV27	CASSPSGRVGRTQYF	TGTGCCAGCAGTCCTAGCGGGAGGGTCGGGAGGACCCAGTACTTC
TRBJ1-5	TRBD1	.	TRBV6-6	CASSYSGRGSNQPQHF	TGTGCCAGCAGTTACTCGGGCAGGGGGTCTAATCAGCCCCAGCATTTT
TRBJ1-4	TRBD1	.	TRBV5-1	CASSLGTGREKLFF	TGCGCCAGCAGCTTAGGGACAGGGCGGGAAAAACTGTTTTTT
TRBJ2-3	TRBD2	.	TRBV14	CASSRVVAGISTDTQYF	TGTGCCAGCAGCCGAGTGGTAGCGGGGATTAGCACAGATACGCAGTATTTT
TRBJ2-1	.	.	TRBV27	CASSRRGLGVYNEQFF	TGTGCCAGCAGCCGCAGGGGCCTTGGGGTCTACAATGAGCAGTTCTTC
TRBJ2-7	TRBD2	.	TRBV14	CASSQDPVLAGREQYF	TGTGCCAGCAGCCAAGATCCAGTTCTAGCGGGACGGGAGCAGTACTTC
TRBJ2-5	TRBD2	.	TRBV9	CASSVGVAGVETQYF	TGTGCCAGCAGCGTAGGGGTAGCGGGAGTTGAGACCCAGTACTTC
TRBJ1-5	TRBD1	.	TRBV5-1	CASSPTGGIGQPQHF	TGCGCCAGCAGCCCGACAGGGGGCATAGGTCAGCCCCAGCATTTT
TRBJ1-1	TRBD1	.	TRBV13	CASSLRDSMNTEAFF	TGTGCCAGCAGTTTAAGGGACAGCATGAACACTGAAGCTTTCTTT
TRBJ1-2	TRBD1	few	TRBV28	CASIGQGSGGYTF	TGTGCCAGCATCGGACAGGGCTCTGGTGGCTACACCTTC
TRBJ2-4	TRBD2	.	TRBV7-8	CASSSSGLAGFKNIQYF	TGTGCCAGCAGCTCGAGCGGACTAGCGGGATTCAAAAACATTCAGTACTTC
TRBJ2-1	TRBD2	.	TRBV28	CASSLTSVTSDEQFF	TGTGCCAGCAGTTTAACTAGCGTGACGTCCGATGAGCAGTTCTTC
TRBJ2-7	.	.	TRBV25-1	CASKGVWEQYF	TGTGCCAGCAAGGGGGTTTGGGAGCAGTACTTC
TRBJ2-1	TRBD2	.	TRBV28	CASSLSGTSLYEQFF	TGTGCCAGCAGTTTATCCGGGACTAGCCTCTATGAGCAGTTCTTC
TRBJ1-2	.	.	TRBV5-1	CASSLDGRGNGYTF	TGCGCCAGCAGCTTGGATGGTAGGGGGAATGGCTACACCTTC
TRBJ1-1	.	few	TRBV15	CATSITTGTTEAFF	TGTGCCACCAGCATAACAACAGGGACCACTGAAGCTTTCTTT
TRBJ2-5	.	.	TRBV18	CASSLERQETQYF	TGTGCCAGCTCACTTGAGCGGCAAGAGACCCAGTACTTC
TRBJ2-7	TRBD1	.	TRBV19	CASSTRQGYEQYF	TGTGCCAGTAGTACCCGACAGGGCTACGAGCAGTACTTC
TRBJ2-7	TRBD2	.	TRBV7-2	CASSSNSGTEQYF	TGTGCCAGCAGCTCCAATAGCGGGACCGAGCAGTACTTC
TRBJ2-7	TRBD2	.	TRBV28	CASSSPREGPGHEQYF	TGTGCCAGCAGTTCCCCGAGGGAGGGCCCAGGCCACGAGCAGTACTTC